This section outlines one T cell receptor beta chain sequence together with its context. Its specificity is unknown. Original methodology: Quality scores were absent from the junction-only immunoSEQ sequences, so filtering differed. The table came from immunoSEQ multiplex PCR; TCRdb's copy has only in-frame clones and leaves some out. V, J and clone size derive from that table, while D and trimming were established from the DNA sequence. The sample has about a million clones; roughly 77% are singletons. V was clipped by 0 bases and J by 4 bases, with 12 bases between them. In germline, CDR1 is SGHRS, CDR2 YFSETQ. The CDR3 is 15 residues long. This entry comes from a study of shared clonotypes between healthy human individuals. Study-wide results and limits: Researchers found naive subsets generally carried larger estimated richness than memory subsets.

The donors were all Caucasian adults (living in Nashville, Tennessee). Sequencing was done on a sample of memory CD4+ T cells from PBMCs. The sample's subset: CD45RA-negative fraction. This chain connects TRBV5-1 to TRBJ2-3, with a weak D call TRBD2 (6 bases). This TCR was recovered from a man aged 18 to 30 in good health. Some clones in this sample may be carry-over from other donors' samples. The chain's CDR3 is CASSLDSGGPDTQYF. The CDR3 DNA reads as TGCGCCAGCAGCTTGGATAGCGGCGGACCAGATACGCAGTATTTT.